One sample yielded the 28 T cell receptor beta chains listed below, sequenced in a study of molecular identifiers for immune sequencing clone quantification. Each CDR3 protein is one row after TCRdb ran MiXCR on the PCR reads. The table includes about 320,000 distinct CDR3 sequences, about a fifth detected once. The sequenced sample was naive CD8+ T cells from blood, with Jurkat cell RNA spiked in. Documented subset: FACS-sorted CD8+CD4-CCR7+CD45RA+ naive T cells. The receptor source for this set is a human donor in good health. Some libraries in this study had Jurkat cell RNA spiked in.

On this clonotype itself: A much larger clone sits a single nucleotide away, making a read error possible. This sequence joins TRBV12-3 or TRBV12-4 and TRBJ2-2; no clear D gene. The CDR3 totals 13 residues. The germline V and J ends were trimmed by 3 bases and 1 base, with 3 bases remaining between them. Here the CDR3 DNA reads TGTGCCAGCAGTTTCTGGAACACCGGGGAGCTGTTTTTT. Its translation: CASSFWNTGELFF.

In its sample, this clonotype was seen a few times. This may stem from a read error, because a much larger clone lies one nucleotide away. J is TRBJ2-7 and V is TRBV4-3; no definite D call. The V gene's germline CDR1 is LGHNA and CDR2 YSLEER. This CDR3 is 15 amino acids long. The CDR3 bases are TGCGCCGGCAGCCAAGAGCGTCGGAGCTCCTACGAGCAGTACTTC. The encoded protein is CAGSQERRSSYEQYF.

This clonotype was detected many times. V usage is TRBV7-9 and J usage is TRBJ2-7; D gene uncertain. This CDR3 region has 12 residues. The V and J ends lost 6 bases and 5 bases respectively, with 11 bases between them. Germline CDR1 and CDR2: SEHNR and FQNEAQ (reference sequence). This chain's CDR3 is CASRSTWDEQYF. The CDR3 DNA follows: TGTGCCAGCAGATCGACCTGGGACGAGCAGTACTTC.

This clonotype was seen repeatedly, ten times or more. The rearrangement joins TRBV4-1 to TRBJ1-2; D ambiguous. CDR1 is MGHRA, CDR2 YSYEKL, per germline. The V and J ends lost 3 bases and 10 bases respectively, with 18 bases between them. There are 14 residues in the CDR3. The CDR3 coding sequence is TGCGCCAGCAGCCATCCCACGGACCTATGGTCCTACACCTTC. This gives the protein CASSHPTDLWSYTF.

This clonotype was seen repeatedly, ten times or more. The chain carries TRBV28 and TRBJ1-4; the D gene is possibly TRBD1 (5 bases). V lost 5 bases to trimming and J lost 14 bases, with 18 bases between them. The V gene's germline CDR1 is MDHEN and CDR2 SYDVKM. This CDR3 contains 13 residues. The CDR3 loop is CASSISGDRGLFF. The CDR3 DNA reads as TGTGCCAGCAGTATCTCTGGGGACCGGGGGCTGTTTTTT.

This clonotype was observed a few times. A single base separates this from a much larger clone, so it may be a read error. V and J are TRBV29-1 and TRBJ1-5; unclear D gene. The closer fit of TRBJ2-3 to the DNA end suggests the J call may be wrong. The CDR3 runs to 9 residues. In germline, CDR1 is SQVTM, CDR2 ANQGSEA. The CDR3 is CSVVQPQYF. The DNA for the CDR3 is TGCAGCGTTGTACAGCCCCAGTATTTT.

With regard to this clonotype: Possible read error: a much larger clone is one base away. Since no conserved phenylalanine or tryptophan closes the CDR3, a read error is the likely cause. V and J are TRBV29-1 and TRBJ2-7; 7 bases agree with TRBD2. Trimming at V came to 3 bases and at J to 5 bases, leaving 1 base not matched to a gene. The germline V gene encodes CDR1 SQVTM and CDR2 ANQGSEA. The CDR3 has 11 amino acids. The DNA for the CDR3 is TGCAGCGTTGAGCGGGGGAACGAGCAGTACCTC. Protein sequence: CSVERGNEQYL.

This clonotype was found many times. The gene calls are TRBV7-6 and TRBJ1-5; D not resolved. With 1 base removed from V and 7 bases from J, the gap between germline ends came to 11 bases. The germline gives CDR1 SGHVS, CDR2 FNYEAQ. CDR3 length: 14 amino acids. CDR3 region: CASSLDEAQQPQHF. CDR3 nucleotides: TGTGCCAGCAGCTTAGATGAGGCGCAACAGCCCCAGCATTTT. Together with reference TRBV7-6 and TRBJ1-5, the CDR3 gives the full variable domain: GAGVSQSPRYKVTKRGQDVALRCDPISGHVSLYWYRQALGQGPEFLTYFNYEAQQDKSGLPNDRFSAERPEGSISTLTIQRTEQRDSAMYRCASSLDEAQQPQHFGDGTRLSIL.

In this sample, this clonotype turned up many times. The V call is TRBV7-9, the J call TRBJ2-7; possibly TRBD2 for D (6 bases). Between the trimmed V and J ends, which lost 3 bases and 2 bases, there was a span of 11 bases. This CDR3 region has 14 residues. Germline V gene data show CDR1 as SEHNR and CDR2 as FQNEAQ (reference sequence). CDR3 DNA sequence: TGTGCCAGCAGCTTGGAGGGGTTTGCCTACGAGCAGTACTTC. It encodes CASSLEGFAYEQYF.

This clonotype has at least ten counts. The chain couples TRBV28 to TRBJ1-4; no clear D gene. Trimming removed 5 bases at V and 7 bases at J, with 17 bases between. The CDR3 covers 15 residues. The germline V gene encodes CDR1 MDHEN and CDR2 SYDVKM. Written as DNA, the CDR3 is TGTGCCAGCAGTCCAATTCGGAGAGGCCCTGAAAAACTGTTTTTT. Its protein product is CASSPIRRGPEKLFF.

This clonotype was recorded many times. This chain connects TRBV4-3 to TRBJ2-7; the match to TRBD1 covers 7 bases. The CDR3 spans 15 residues. The V gene end was trimmed by 1 base and the J gene end by 3 bases; junction bases not matched to a gene: 6. Germline assignment: CDR1 LGHNA and CDR2 YSLEER. The CDR3 bases are TGCGCCAGCAGCCAAGCCCGGGACAGTTACTACGAGCAGTACTTC. Residues: CASSQARDSYYEQYF.

This clonotype was seen at least ten times. The chain links TRBV2 to TRBJ1-1, with TRBD1 as a possible D gene (6 bases). The length of the CDR3 is 13 residues. CDR1 is SNHLY, CDR2 FYNNEI, per germline. V lost 11 bases and J lost 7, with 20 bases in between. CDR3 coding DNA: TGTGCCGGGGGCCAGGGAGGGAGGGTTGAAGCTTTCTTT. It specifies CAGGQGGRVEAFF. Drawing the rest from reference TRBV2 and TRBJ1-1, the complete variable domain is EPEVTQTPSHQVTQMGQEVILRCVPISNHLYFYWYRQILGQKVEFLVSFYNNEISEKSEIFDDQFSVERPDGSNFTLKIRSTKLEDSAMYFCAGGQGGRVEAFFGQGTRLTVV.

About this clonotype: This may be a read error, as it is one base from a much larger clone. The chain recombines TRBV4-2 with TRBJ2-5; D unclear. Germline V gene data show CDR1 as LGHNA and CDR2 as YNFKEQ. The CDR3 consists of 17 residues. CDR3 bases: TGTGCCAGCAGCCAAACCCTAGATTCGCCAAGCCAAGAGATCCAGTACTTC. It codes for CASSQTLDSPSQEIQYF.

This clonotype was seen many times. This chain connects TRBV5-1 to TRBJ2-1; 9 nucleotides agree with TRBD2. J gave up 4 bases and V 4 bases, and 6 bases lay outside the gene matches. CDR3 length: 15 amino acids. In germline, CDR1 is SGHRS, CDR2 YFSETQ. CDR3 sequence (DNA): TGCGCCAGCAGCCCATTAGCGGGAGTGTACAATGAGCAGTTCTTC. This translates into CASSPLAGVYNEQFF.

This clonotype was counted ten times or more. The genes are TRBV29-1 and TRBJ1-2, with 8 bases that match TRBD1. Germline lookup yields CDR1 SQVTM and CDR2 ANQGSEA. The CDR3 covers 15 residues. V shed 6 bases and J 3 bases; nucleotides not matched to a gene: 12. Written as DNA, the CDR3 is TGCAGCGTGTTAGCAGGGGGCCTTGCGGACTATGGCTACACCTTC. It encodes CSVLAGGLADYGYTF. The full variable domain, completed using reference TRBV29-1 and TRBJ1-2, is SAVISQKPSRDICQRGTSLTIQCQVDSQVTMMFWYRQQPGQSLTLIATANQGSEATYESGFVIDKFPISRPNLTFSTLTVSNMSPEDSSIYLCSVLAGGLADYGYTFGSGTRLTVV.

Ten or more counts support this clonotype. V and J are TRBV2 and TRBJ2-7; unclear D gene. The CDR3 is 11 amino acids. The ends were cut back, 9 bases at V and 2 bases at J, with 8 bases in the middle. Germline CDR1 SNHLY, CDR2 FYNNEI. This CDR3 reads CARGTAYEQYF. The CDR3 DNA sequence: TGTGCCAGGGGCACCGCCTACGAGCAGTACTTC. Filled out from reference TRBV2 and TRBJ2-7, the complete variable domain reads EPEVTQTPSHQVTQMGQEVILRCVPISNHLYFYWYRQILGQKVEFLVSFYNNEISEKSEIFDDQFSVERPDGSNFTLKIRSTKLEDSAMYFCARGTAYEQYFGPGTRLTVT.

This clonotype has just a few counts. This rearrangement joins TRBV4-3 to TRBJ2-7, with a weak D call TRBD2 (6 bases). Trimming removed 5 bases from V and 4 bases from J, with 15 bases in between. Looked up from germline, CDR1 is LGHNA and CDR2 is YSLEER. The CDR3 covers 14 residues. DNA of the CDR3: TGCGCCAGCAGCGAGCTAGCGAATGGGTACGAGCAGTACTTC. It yields the protein CASSELANGYEQYF.

Many counts were recorded for this clonotype. The chain joins TRBV4-3 to TRBJ2-7; D unclear. V lost 0 bases to trimming and J lost 3 bases, with 9 bases between them. The CDR3 runs 14 residues. Germline V lookup: CDR1 LGHNA, CDR2 YSLEER. CDR3 nucleotide sequence: TGCGCCAGCAGCCAAGATATGAGTGGCTACGAGCAGTACTTC. The encoded protein is CASSQDMSGYEQYF.

A note on this clonotype: Given a much more abundant clone one base away, this may be a read error. V is TRBV7-9 and J is TRBJ2-3; D possibly uses TRBD1 or TRBD2 (5 bases each). CDR3 size: 14 residues. Per the germline V gene, CDR1 is SEHNR and CDR2 is FQNEAQ (reference sequence). Here the CDR3 DNA reads TGTGCCAGCAGCCGCGACTATCGCACAGGTACGCAGTATTTT. It is translated as CASSRDYRTGTQYF.

The chain has TRBV7-9 and TRBJ2-5, with D tentatively TRBD1 or TRBD2 (5 bases each). The CDR3 sequence is 17 residues long. V was clipped by 5 bases and J by 0 bases, with 19 bases between them. The germline gives CDR1 SEHNR, CDR2 FQNEAQ (reference sequence). The CDR3, as DNA: TGTGCCAGCAGCCCCCAACCGGGACGCCTGTACCAAGAGACCCAGTACTTC. Its translation: CASSPQPGRLYQETQYF.

In its sample, this clonotype was seen many times. The V gene is TRBV23-1, the J gene TRBJ2-4, with D perhaps TRBD1 (5 bases). TRBV23-1 counts as an open reading frame of uncertain function. V lost 0 bases and J 0 bases, leaving 9 bases between the germline ends. The CDR3 spans 16 residues. CDR3 residues: CASSQSGQAAKNIQYF. DNA for the CDR3: TGCGCCAGCAGTCAATCGGGGCAGGCAGCCAAAAACATTCAGTACTTC.

This clonotype was observed many times. The rearrangement joins TRBV9 to TRBJ1-1; D is undetermined. Trimming removed 0 bases at V and 1 base at J, with 10 bases between. CDR3 length: 15 amino acids. Germline V lookup: CDR1 SGDLS, CDR2 YYNGEE. The CDR3 sequence: CASSVAASPNTEAFF. The CDR3 DNA sequence: TGTGCCAGCAGCGTAGCTGCCAGCCCGAACACTGAAGCTTTCTTT.

The sample holds a few counts of this clonotype. V gene TRBV27 combines with J gene TRBJ2-2, with 7 nucleotides matching TRBD2. Germline V gene lookup returns CDR1 MNHEY and CDR2 SMNVEV (reference sequence). The CDR3 loop spans 17 amino acids. With V trimmed by 1 base and J by 3 bases, 8 bases remained unmatched. The CDR3 region is CASSLYFLAVDTGELFF. Written as DNA, the CDR3 is TGTGCCAGCAGTTTATATTTCCTAGCGGTCGACACCGGGGAGCTGTTTTTT.

As to this clonotype: This sequence may be a read error, since a much larger clone differs from it by one base. The DNA is left out, because the CDR3 cannot be placed on it with certainty; the CDR3 is given as TCRdb lists it. The chain recombines TRBV30 with TRBJ1-4; the D call TRBD1 from the table was never checked on the DNA. The CDR3 is made up of 16 amino acids, end residues included. The germline gives CDR1 GTSNPN, CDR2 SVGIG (reference sequence). The CDR3 loop reads CAWSVGIGTVNEKLSF.

The chain couples TRBV14 to TRBJ2-3, with D unclear. The J call may be mistaken, given a closer DNA end match to TRBJ1-5. Germline loops: CDR1 SGHDN, CDR2 FVKESK. The CDR3 runs 15 residues. The CDR3 sequence is CASSRPAGISDTQHF. The CDR3 DNA reads TGTGCCAGCAGCCGACCAGCGGGGATATCAGATACGCAGCATTTT.

This clonotype occurred many times. The chain employs TRBV29-1 and TRBJ2-7; 7 nucleotides line up with TRBD1. Trimming took 4 bases from V and 2 from J; bases not matched to a gene: 5. The CDR3 is made up of 13 amino acids. In germline, CDR1 is SQVTM, CDR2 ANQGSEA. The CDR3 spells CSVAGTAAYEQYF. The CDR3 DNA is TGCAGCGTTGCCGGGACAGCGGCCTACGAGCAGTACTTC.

On this clonotype: This may stem from a read error, because a much larger clone lies one nucleotide away. The chain combines TRBV5-3 with TRBJ2-2; D is unresolved. TRBV5-3 belongs to the ORF category, with a function that is uncertain. This CDR3 is built from 14 residues. CDR3 nucleotide sequence: TGTGACAGCAGCTGGACCACGAACACCGGGGAGCTGTTTTTT. Translation gives CDSSWTTNTGELFF.

This clonotype was detected ten times or more. The CDR3 DNA reads as TGTGCCAGCAGGATAGGGGGTAGCAATCAGCCCCAGCATTTT. It specifies CASRIGGSNQPQHF. The chain employs TRBV12-3 or TRBV12-4 and TRBJ1-5; D is perhaps TRBD1 (6 bases). Trimming removed 6 bases from V and 0 bases from J, with 9 bases in between. The CDR3 sequence is 14 residues long.